These 13 T cell receptor beta chains were sequenced from one sample in a study of vaccination and CD4 T cells after COVID-19. No antigens are known for them. Sequenced with the Oncomine TCR Beta short-read assay was DNA taken from cultured CD4+ T cells. One entry per CDR3 protein, called by TCRdb with MiXCR from the PCR reads. The sample records some 18,000 distinct CDR3 sequences, over 75% being singletons. Treatment defined: approximately 11-day PBMC culture with coronavirus spike peptide pools or control peptides (ViraFEST assay). This specimen was CD4+ T cells from blood, cultured in vitro, taken after SARS-CoV-2 vaccination. These receptors originate from a human donor who received a COVID-19 vaccine.

The chain couples TRBV20-1 to TRBJ1-1; D call uncertain. There are 14 residues in the CDR3. Trimming pared 0 bases from V and 1 base from J, leaving 9 bases between. From germline, CDR1 is DFQATT and CDR2 SNEGSKA (reference sequence). The DNA of the CDR3 is TGCAGTGCTAGAGATCCAGTTTCGAACACTGAAGCTTTCTTT. Residues: CSARDPVSNTEAFF.

This rearrangement joins TRBV7-9 to TRBJ2-5; the D gene is possibly TRBD1 (6 bases). Germline V lookup: CDR1 SEHNR, CDR2 FQNEAQ (reference sequence). V was trimmed by 9 bases and J by 7 bases, leaving 18 bases between them. CDR3 length: 13 amino acids. CDR3 in amino acids: CASGQMSPGTQYF. As DNA, the CDR3 is TGTGCCAGTGGACAGATGTCCCCAGGGACCCAGTACTTC.

This chain connects TRBV7-6 to TRBJ1-1, with unresolved D. V lost 3 bases and J lost 2, with 7 bases in between. There are 13 residues in the CDR3. Germline V lookup: CDR1 SGHVS, CDR2 FNYEAQ. The CDR3 here is CASSLSGNTEAFF. CDR3 DNA sequence: TGTGCCAGCAGCTTGTCCGGTAACACTGAAGCTTTCTTT.

V gene TRBV6-1 combines with J gene TRBJ2-6; D remains ambiguous. CDR3 length: 14 residues. V lost 4 bases, J lost 0 bases, and 4 bases lay in between. In germline, CDR1 is MNHNS, CDR2 SASEGT. As DNA, the CDR3 is TGTGCCAGCAGTGCTACCTCTGGGGCCAACGTCCTGACTTTC. Translated, it gives CASSATSGANVLTF.

This clonotype was observed a single time. V and J are TRBV5-4 and TRBJ2-5; no clear D gene. Per the germline V gene, CDR1 is SGHNT and CDR2 is YYREEE (reference sequence). V was pared by 2 bases and J by 3 bases, with 8 bases between. The CDR3 has 13 amino acids. The DNA for the CDR3 is TGTGCCAGCAGCTTAAGACGGGAAGAGACCCAGTACTTC. Translated, it gives CASSLRREETQYF.

The chain is built from TRBV6-5 and TRBJ2-7; D gene unclear. The CDR3 contains 16 residues. V lost 0 bases and J lost 0, with 12 bases in between. Germline CDR1 and CDR2: MNHEY and SVGAGI. The DNA of the CDR3 is TGTGCCAGCAGTTACTCGAAGGGCGGCTTCTCCTACGAGCAGTACTTC. Translated, it gives CASSYSKGGFSYEQYF.

The V and J genes are TRBV20-1 and TRBJ2-7; D possibly corresponds to TRBD1 (6 bases). The CDR3 covers 14 residues. The germline V gene encodes CDR1 DFQATT and CDR2 SNEGSKA (reference sequence). Trimming shortened V by 2 bases and J by 3 bases, and 14 bases separated the two germline ends. The CDR3 DNA reads TGCAGTGCTAGACCACAGGGTAAAGTCTACGAGCAGTACTTC. Its translation: CSARPQGKVYEQYF.

CDR3 region: CASSLWGSGGPSYEQYF. The CDR3 nucleotides read TGTGCCAGCAGCTTATGGGGTAGCGGGGGGCCCTCCTACGAGCAGTACTTC. The chain has TRBV7-2 and TRBJ2-7, with 10 positions matching TRBD2. Germline values: CDR1 SGHTA, CDR2 FQGNSA. The ends lost 2 bases at V and 0 bases at J; junction bases unmatched: 7. The CDR3 spans 17 residues. The full variable domain, rest sourced from reference TRBV7-2 and TRBJ2-7, is GAGVSQSPSNKVTEKGKDVELRCDPISGHTALYWYRQSLGQGLEFLIYFQGNSAPDKSGLPSDRFSAERTGGSVSTLTIQRTQQEDSAVYLCASSLWGSGGPSYEQYFGPGTRLTVT.

This clonotype was counted between two and nine times. The chain has TRBV7-3 and TRBJ2-1; 10 bases align to TRBD2. Germline lookup yields CDR1 SGHTA and CDR2 FQGTGA. This CDR3 is 15 amino acids long. With V trimmed by 6 bases and J by 4 bases, 6 bases remained unmatched. The chain's CDR3 is CASSRAGGVYNEQFF. Here the CDR3 DNA reads TGTGCCAGCAGTCGAGCGGGGGGGGTGTACAATGAGCAGTTCTTC. Full variable domain (rest looked up from reference TRBV7-3 and TRBJ2-1): GAGVSQTPSNKVTEKGKYVELRCDPISGHTALYWYRQSLGQGPEFLIYFQGTGAADDSGLPNDRFFAVRPEGSVSTLKIQRTERGDSAVYLCASSRAGGVYNEQFFGPGTRLTVL.

The chain links TRBV7-9 to TRBJ2-5; 7 nucleotides line up with TRBD1. The V gene end was trimmed by 2 bases and the J gene end by 0 bases; junction bases not matched to a gene: 9. Germline loops: CDR1 SEHNR, CDR2 FQNEAQ (reference sequence). The CDR3 sequence is 17 residues long. CDR3 residues: CASSLRAQGRDQETQYF. The CDR3 region has the DNA TGTGCCAGCAGCTTACGGGCACAGGGGCGAGACCAAGAGACCCAGTACTTC.

This clonotype was found a few times. The V call is TRBV2, the J call TRBJ1-6; TRBD1 agrees at 7 bases. Unmatched junction bases numbered 7, after V lost 6 bases and J lost 8 bases. This CDR3 contains 14 residues. CDR1 is SNHLY, CDR2 FYNNEI, per germline. The CDR3 region has the DNA TGTGCCAGCAGGGTTAACAGGGGAGATTCACCCCTCCACTTT. This sequence encodes CASRVNRGDSPLHF. Supplemented by reference TRBV2 and TRBJ1-6, the full variable domain reads EPEVTQTPSHQVTQMGQEVILRCVPISNHLYFYWYRQILGQKVEFLVSFYNNEISEKSEIFDDQFSVERPDGSNFTLKIRSTKLEDSAMYFCASRVNRGDSPLHFGNGTRLTVT.

For the CDR3, the DNA is TGTGCCAGTAGTAACCAGGAGGGAATTTCACCCCTCCACTTT. It translates to CASSNQEGISPLHF. The chain combines TRBV19 with TRBJ1-6; D ambiguous. Trimming took off 4 bases at V and 9 bases at J, with 13 bases between the two ends. The CDR3 runs to 14 residues. Germline V CDR1 and CDR2: LNHDA, SQIVND (reference sequence).

V usage is TRBV6-1 and J usage is TRBJ2-7; 8 bases map to TRBD2. From germline, CDR1 is MNHNS and CDR2 SASEGT. The J segment lost 3 bases and the V segment lost 2 bases, leaving 6 bases of the junction unmatched. The CDR3 contains 15 residues. The CDR3 bases are TGTGCCAGCAGTGAAAGGAGCGGGGGAGTCTACGAGCAGTACTTC. Amino acids: CASSERSGGVYEQYF.